This T cell receptor (beta chain) was recovered during a study of T cell repertoires in cytomegalovirus infection. Study details: HLA-B-restricted CMV epitopes that are well studied, plus recently identified HLA-C-restricted ones, were used by the study. Matching HLA type, along with CMV infection, was indicated by public TCR beta signatures.

This clonotype occurred once. The antigen is unknown. Each CDR3 protein is one row after TCRdb ran MiXCR on the reads. The sample has about 160,000 distinct CDR3 sequences; about a fifth are singletons. General observations from the study: Of the TCR beta families, the public ones yielded a cumulative frequency that identified carriers of CMV plus the relevant HLA.

The sequence was obtained from a human donor in good health (CMV status not recorded). Some clones in this sample may be carry-over from other donors' samples. The input for sequencing was CD8+ T cells from cultured PBMCs, taken from culture after CMV antigen stimulation.

The chain's CDR3 is CASSPGDRGRYTEAFF. The CDR3 nucleotides read TGTGCCAGCAGCCCGGGGGACAGGGGGCGGTACACTGAAGCTTTCTTT. This rearrangement joins TRBV14 to TRBJ1-1; 12 nucleotides match TRBD1. J lost 3 bases, V lost 4 bases, and 6 bases had no gene match. The CDR3 runs 16 residues. The germline CDR1 and CDR2 sequences are SGHDN and FVKESK.